This entry is about one T cell receptor (beta chain). The repertoire was sequenced with immunoSEQ multiplex PCR; TCRdb's copy has only in-frame clones and lacks some. The repertoire holds approximately 410,000 clones, with approximately 92% as singletons. The sample belongs to a study of Ad26.COV2.S vaccination and SARS-CoV-2 variants. Study-level background: The vaccine Ad26.COV2.S was put into the muscle once, or twice with 56 days between.

This CDR3 has 13 amino acids. Germline V gives CDR1 SGHTA, CDR2 FQGNSA. Deletions cut 8 bases from V and 6 bases from J, with 14 bases between. Noted treatment: around 19 received Ad26.COV2.S at low or high dose, single or two shots; roughly five received placebo; per-sample allocation not given. Day 63 after the first injection of vaccine or placebo was the sampling time. Vaccine was an Ad26 vector expressing Wuhan-strain SARS-CoV-2 spike. The genes are TRBV7-2 and TRBJ1-5; tentative D call: TRBD1 (5 bases). This TCR derives from a person aged 18-60 years who received the Ad26.COV2.S COVID-19 vaccine or a placebo. This specimen was peripheral blood, taken in a trial of Ad26.COV2.S vaccine versus placebo. In nucleotides, the CDR3 is TGTGCCAGCGACGCGGGGGAAGGTCAGCCCCAGCATTTT. It specifies CASDAGEGQPQHF.